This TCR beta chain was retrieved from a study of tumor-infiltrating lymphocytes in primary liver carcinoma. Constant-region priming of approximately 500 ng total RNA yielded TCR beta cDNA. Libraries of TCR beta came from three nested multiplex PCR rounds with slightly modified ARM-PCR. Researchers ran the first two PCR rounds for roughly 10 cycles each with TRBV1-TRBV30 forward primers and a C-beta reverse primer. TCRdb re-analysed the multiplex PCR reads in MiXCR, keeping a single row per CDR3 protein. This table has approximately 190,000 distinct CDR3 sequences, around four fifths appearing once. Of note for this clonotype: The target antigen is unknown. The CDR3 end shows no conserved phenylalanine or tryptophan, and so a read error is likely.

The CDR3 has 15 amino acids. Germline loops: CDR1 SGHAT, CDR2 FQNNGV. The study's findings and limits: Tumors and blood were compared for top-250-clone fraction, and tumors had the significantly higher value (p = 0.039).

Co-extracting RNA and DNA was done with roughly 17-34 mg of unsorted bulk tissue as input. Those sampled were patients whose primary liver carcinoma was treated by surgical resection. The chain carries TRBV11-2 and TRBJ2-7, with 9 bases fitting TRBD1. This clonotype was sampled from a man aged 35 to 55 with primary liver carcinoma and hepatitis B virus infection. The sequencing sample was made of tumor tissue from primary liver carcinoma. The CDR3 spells CASGLRWTGENEQYS. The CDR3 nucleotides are TGTGCAAGCGGCTTACGATGGACAGGGGAAAACGAGCAGTACTCC.